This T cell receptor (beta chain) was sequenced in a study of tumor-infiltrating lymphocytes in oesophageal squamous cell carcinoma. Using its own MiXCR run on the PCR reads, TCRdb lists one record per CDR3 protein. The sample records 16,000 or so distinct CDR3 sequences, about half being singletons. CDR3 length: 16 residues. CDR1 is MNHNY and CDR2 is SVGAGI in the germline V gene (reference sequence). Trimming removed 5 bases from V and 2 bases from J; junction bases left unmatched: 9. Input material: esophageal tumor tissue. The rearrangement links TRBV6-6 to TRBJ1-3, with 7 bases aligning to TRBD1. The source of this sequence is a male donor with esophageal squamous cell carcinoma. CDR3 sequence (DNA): TGTGCCAGCAGTGAACGACAGGGAGAGGCTGGAAACACCATATATTTT. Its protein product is CASSERQGEAGNTIYF.